This T cell receptor (beta chain) was captured in a study of shared clonotypes between healthy human individuals. Whole-study results and caveats: Larger estimated richness was generally seen in naive subsets than in memory subsets. Sequencing depth was predicted to influence how clonotypes are shared among donors.

The repertoire was sequenced with immunoSEQ multiplex PCR; TCRdb's copy has only in-frame clones and lacks some. This table has 2 million to 2.5 million clones, 95% appearing once. All donors were healthy HIV-negative adults lacking recent acute infections or vaccinations. A word on this clone: Its antigen is as yet unknown.

The germline V gene has CDR1 ENHRY and CDR2 SYGVKD. The CDR3 runs to 14 residues. Deletions cut 6 bases from V and 0 bases from J, with 12 bases between. The chain is built from TRBV10-3 and TRBJ2-7; D is tentatively TRBD1 or TRBD2 (5 bases each). The sequence derives from a young man in good health. Specimen: naive CD4+ T cells sorted from blood. This sample's subset: CD45RA+ positively selected. CDR3 amino acids: CAISRDVGSYEQYF. The CDR3 coding sequence is TGTGCCATCAGCCGGGACGTAGGCTCCTACGAGCAGTACTTC.